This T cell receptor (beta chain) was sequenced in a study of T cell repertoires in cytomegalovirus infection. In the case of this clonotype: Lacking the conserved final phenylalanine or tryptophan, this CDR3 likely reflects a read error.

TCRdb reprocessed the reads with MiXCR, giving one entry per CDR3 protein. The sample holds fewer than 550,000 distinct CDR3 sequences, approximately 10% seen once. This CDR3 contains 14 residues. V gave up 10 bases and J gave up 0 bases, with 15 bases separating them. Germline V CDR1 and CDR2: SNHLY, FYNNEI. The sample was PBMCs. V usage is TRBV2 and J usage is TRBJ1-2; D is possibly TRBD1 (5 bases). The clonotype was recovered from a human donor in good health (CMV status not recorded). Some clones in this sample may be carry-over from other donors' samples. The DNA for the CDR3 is TGTGCCATTGGGGCAGGGATCGCTAACTATGGCTACACCCTC. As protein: CAIGAGIANYGYTL.